Sequencing of this T cell receptor (beta chain) was carried out in a study of CD8 T cells in Susac syndrome. Germline assignment: CDR1 DFQATT and CDR2 SNEGSKA (reference sequence). This CDR3 has 12 amino acids. V lost 6 bases and J lost 4, with 12 bases in between. High-throughput TCR beta sequencing covered peripheral CD8+ and CD4+ T cells. With random hexamers, reverse transcription was performed on 0.5 to 1 ug of RNA. TCRdb analysed the immunoSEQ multiplex PCR reads with MiXCR anew, one entry per CDR3 protein. This table holds about 110,000 distinct CDR3 sequences, about 96% found once. The sequence came from a human donor in good health. The sequenced sample was CD4+ T cells from PBMCs. The chain employs TRBV20-1 and TRBJ1-2; D is possibly TRBD1 (5 bases). This CDR3 reads CSASPQVYGYTF. The CDR3 DNA is TGCAGTGCAAGCCCACAGGTCTATGGCTACACCTTC.